Each of the 30 T cell receptor beta chains below was sequenced from the same sample in a study of T cells in Graves' hyperthyroidism and ophthalmopathy. RNA transcripts gave rise to amplified TCR beta CDR3 regions. The HTBI primer set drove a first-round RT-PCR of the TCR CDR3. TCRdb re-called the multiplex PCR reads with MiXCR, one entry per CDR3 protein. The sample has about 560,000 distinct CDR3 sequences, 16% seen once. The sample consisted of blood. The source is a woman between 18 and 30 years old with Graves' hyperthyroidism.

The J gene is TRBJ2-1, the V gene TRBV4-1; D not certain. This CDR3 contains 18 residues. CDR1 MGHRA and CDR2 YSYEKL come from the germline V gene. The V gene lost 0 bases and the J gene lost 8 bases, with 23 bases spanning the gap. Here the CDR3 DNA reads TGCGCCAGCAGCCAAGATCGGAAAACACCGGCCCCATCCTATGAGCAGTTCTTC. This sequence encodes CASSQDRKTPAPSYEQFF.

The gene calls are TRBV7-9 and TRBJ2-3; 12 nucleotides align to TRBD2. J gave up 1 base and V 4 bases, and 6 bases lay outside the gene matches. Germline CDR1 and CDR2: SEHNR and FQNEAQ (reference sequence). The CDR3 is 17 residues long. CDR3 region: CASSSPGLAGRTDTQYF. As DNA, the CDR3 is TGTGCCAGCAGCTCACCGGGACTAGCGGGCCGCACAGATACGCAGTATTTT.

In its sample, this clonotype was seen many times. V is TRBV11-3 and J is TRBJ2-2; D possibly uses TRBD1 or TRBD2 (6 bases each). CDR1 SGHNT and CDR2 YENEEA come from the germline V gene. The CDR3 spans 18 residues. V lost 4 bases and J 1 base, leaving 19 bases between the germline ends. The CDR3: CASSYGGWGARNTGELFF. The DNA for the CDR3 is TGTGCCAGCAGCTACGGCGGTTGGGGGGCAAGGAACACCGGGGAGCTGTTTTTT.

This clonotype was detected a few times. The rearrangement links TRBV13 to TRBJ1-1; TRBD1 agrees at 7 bases. Germline loops: CDR1 PRHDT, CDR2 FYEKMQ (reference sequence). The trim removed 8 bases at V and 1 base at J, leaving 7 bases unmatched. CDR3 size: 14 residues. CDR3 region: CASVTRDRNTEAFF. The CDR3 DNA is TGTGCCAGCGTCACCCGGGACAGGAACACTGAAGCTTTCTTT.

This clonotype was counted ten times or more. The junction differs from germline at one of its ends, possibly a read error. In DNA form, the CDR3 reads TGTGCTAGCAGCAAGGACCGAATTGGCGAGCAGTACTTC. Residues: CASSKDRIGEQYF. This rearrangement joins TRBV7-7 to TRBJ2-7; D gene uncertain. The germline V gene has CDR1 SSHAT and CDR2 FNYEAQ (reference sequence). The CDR3 is 13 residues long.

V gene TRBV4-1 combines with J gene TRBJ2-2, with TRBD1 identical over 9 bases. Germline V gives CDR1 MGHRA, CDR2 YSYEKL. The junction had 9 bases not matched to a gene; V was cut back by 4 bases and J by 6 bases. There are 16 residues in the CDR3. CDR3 DNA: TGCGCCAGCAGCCCACTACAGGGGGCTGGGGCCGGGGAGCTGTTTTTT. This codes for CASSPLQGAGAGELFF.

In this sample, this clonotype turned up a few times. The V gene is TRBV7-9, the J gene TRBJ2-7; the D gene could be TRBD1 or TRBD2 (5 bases each). The CDR3 length is 14 residues. Germline V gene data show CDR1 as SEHNR and CDR2 as FQNEAQ (reference sequence). Trimming removed 5 bases from V and 5 bases from J, with 16 bases in between. The CDR3 reads CASSPRGIGDEQYF. The CDR3 region has the DNA TGTGCCAGCAGCCCAAGGGGAATCGGGGACGAGCAGTACTTC.

This clonotype was observed a handful of times. V is TRBV27 and J is TRBJ2-5, with 9 bases that match TRBD1. This CDR3 is built from 17 residues. From germline, CDR1 is MNHEY and CDR2 SMNVEV (reference sequence). V shed 6 bases, J shed 4 bases, and the junction held 15 bases outside the gene matches. CDR3 loop: CASRDPSAGQGLETQYF. CDR3 coding DNA: TGTGCCAGCAGGGATCCATCCGCGGGACAGGGTCTAGAGACCCAGTACTTC.

This clonotype appeared many times. The V and J genes are TRBV28 and TRBJ2-1; D is undetermined. Trimming stripped 5 bases from V and 6 bases from J, with 5 bases between. From germline, CDR1 is MDHEN and CDR2 SYDVKM. The CDR3 spans 11 residues. The CDR3, as DNA: TGTGCCAGCAGTCATGTCAATGAGCAGTTCTTC. Translating gives CASSHVNEQFF.

This clonotype was observed a few times. The J gene is TRBJ1-2, the V gene TRBV6-2 or TRBV6-3; D is possibly TRBD1 (6 bases). CDR3 size: 15 residues. The V and J ends lost 0 bases and 8 bases respectively, with 16 bases between them. Germline CDR1 is MNHEY and CDR2 is SVGEGT. This chain's CDR3 is CASSYSTGFTMGYTF. DNA of the CDR3: TGTGCCAGCAGTTACTCGACAGGATTTACGATGGGCTACACCTTC.

CDR3 DNA: TGTGCCAGCAGCGTAGAGTCTAGCGGGGGGTTCACAGATACGCAGTATTTT. This sequence encodes CASSVESSGGFTDTQYF. This chain uses TRBV9 with TRBJ2-3, with 11 bases that match TRBD2. V trimming: 0 bases; J trimming: 2 bases; junction bases outside the gene matches: 5. The CDR3 extends over 17 amino acids. Germline V gene lookup returns CDR1 SGDLS and CDR2 YYNGEE.

This clonotype was found a few times. The chain couples TRBV5-1 to TRBJ1-1, with 9 bases fitting TRBD1. The trim removed 2 bases at V and 7 bases at J, leaving 9 bases unmatched. In germline, CDR1 is SGHRS, CDR2 YFSETQ. This CDR3 region has 15 residues. CDR3 loop: CASSFEPGQGLEAFF. In nucleotides, the CDR3 is TGCGCCAGCAGCTTCGAACCGGGACAGGGACTTGAAGCTTTCTTT.

As concerns this clonotype: A clone one base away is much larger, so this may be a read error. The chain joins TRBV2 to TRBJ1-2, with D unclear. The CDR3 has 12 residues. Germline V gives CDR1 SNHLY, CDR2 FYNNEI. In nucleotides, the CDR3 is TGTGTCAGCAGAGCGGCTGACTATGGCTACACCTTC. Translating gives CVSRAADYGYTF.

This clonotype was seen at least ten times. The chain links TRBV27 to TRBJ1-2; 7 nucleotides agree with TRBD1. Germline V lookup: CDR1 MNHEY, CDR2 SMNVEV (reference sequence). The length of the CDR3 is 14 residues. Trimming took 2 bases from V and 4 from J; bases not matched to a gene: 4. This CDR3 reads CASSLNRGSYGYTF. The CDR3 DNA is TGTGCCAGCAGTTTAAACAGGGGATCCTATGGCTACACCTTC.

This clonotype showed up just a few times. The chain links TRBV29-1 to TRBJ2-2, with TRBD1 identical over 9 bases. CDR1 is SQVTM and CDR2 is ANQGSEA in the germline V gene. Unmatched junction bases numbered 6, after V lost 7 bases and J lost 3 bases. The CDR3 consists of 14 residues. The CDR3 DNA reads as TGCAGCGGCCGGGACAGGGAATACACCGGGGAGCTGTTTTTT. Translated: CSGRDREYTGELFF.

The rearrangement joins TRBV5-1 to TRBJ2-3, with 7 bases matching TRBD2. The CDR3 has 17 amino acids. V was clipped by 0 bases and J by 4 bases; unmatched bases: 11. Germline V gene data show CDR1 as SGHRS and CDR2 as YFSETQ. CDR3 sequence reads: CASSLVPGGVLPDTQYF. In nucleotides, the CDR3 is TGCGCCAGCAGCTTGGTTCCGGGAGGAGTATTGCCAGATACGCAGTATTTT.

The V gene is TRBV4-3, the J gene TRBJ2-5, with 10 nucleotides matching TRBD1. From germline, CDR1 is LGHNA and CDR2 YSLEER. Trimming removed 4 bases from V and 5 bases from J; junction bases left unmatched: 10. The CDR3 is 16 amino acids. In DNA, the CDR3 is TGCGCCAGCAGCCCCGAGACAGGGGGCGCCGGGGAGACCCAGTACTTC. It encodes CASSPETGGAGETQYF.

This clonotype was found many times. The chain joins TRBV19 to TRBJ1-1, with D perhaps TRBD1 (5 bases). The CDR3 is 16 residues long. The V and J ends lost 1 base and 0 bases respectively, with 12 bases between them. Germline V gene data show CDR1 as LNHDA and CDR2 as SQIVND (reference sequence). This CDR3 is CASSIAGTGLNTEAFF. For the CDR3, the DNA is TGTGCCAGTAGTATAGCCGGAACAGGACTGAACACTGAAGCTTTCTTT.

This clonotype was counted between two and nine times. V gene TRBV6-1 combines with J gene TRBJ1-6; TRBD1 aligns across 10 bases. CDR3 length: 15 amino acids. The V and J ends lost 6 bases and 5 bases, in that order; junction bases with no gene match: 4. Per germline, CDR1 MNHNS and CDR2 SASEGT. The CDR3 protein is CASRTGTGDNSPLHF. CDR3 DNA sequence: TGTGCCAGCAGAACCGGGACAGGGGATAATTCACCCCTCCACTTT.

The sample holds many counts of this clonotype. V gene TRBV11-2 combines with J gene TRBJ1-1, with D possibly being TRBD1 (5 bases). In germline, CDR1 is SGHAT, CDR2 FQNNGV. This CDR3 comprises 16 residues. Between the trimmed V and J ends, which lost 6 bases and 0 bases, there was a span of 17 bases. DNA of the CDR3: TGTGCCAGCAGATTTTGGGGCCGGGATTTGAACACTGAAGCTTTCTTT. Translating it yields CASRFWGRDLNTEAFF.

This clonotype has at least ten counts. The V call is TRBV20-1, the J call TRBJ2-7; D is unclear. The germline gives CDR1 DFQATT, CDR2 SNEGSKA (reference sequence). V was pared by 6 bases and J by 5 bases, with 14 bases between. CDR3 size: 12 residues. Here the CDR3 reads CSARFFRDEQYF. The CDR3 region has the DNA TGCAGTGCCAGATTTTTTCGGGACGAGCAGTACTTC.

This clonotype has a count of ten or more. The chain joins TRBV29-1 to TRBJ1-3; D uncertain. The CDR3 spans 13 residues. Germline V CDR1 and CDR2: SQVTM, ANQGSEA. The V gene lost 4 bases and the J gene lost 0 bases, with 7 bases spanning the gap. The CDR3 nucleotides are TGCAGCGTTGCCCCGAGCTCTGGAAACACCATATATTTT. Residues: CSVAPSSGNTIYF.

This clonotype was seen more than once but under ten times. The V call is TRBV7-2, the J call TRBJ2-7; TRBD2 matches at 10 bases. The CDR3 sequence is 15 residues long. Germline V gene data show CDR1 as SGHTA and CDR2 as FQGNSA. J was trimmed by 4 bases and V by 5 bases; bases with no gene match: 8. The CDR3 nucleotides are TGTGCCAGCAGCCTTTGGGGACTAGCGAGGTACGAGCAGTACTTC. Translated: CASSLWGLARYEQYF.

This clonotype was found a few times. The chain combines TRBV18 with TRBJ1-1; D gene ambiguous. CDR1 is KGHSH, CDR2 LQKENI, per germline. V gave up 6 bases and J gave up 0 bases, with 8 bases separating them. The CDR3 is 13 amino acids. This CDR3 reads CASSDGMNTEAFF. As DNA, the CDR3 is TGTGCCAGCTCGGACGGCATGAACACTGAAGCTTTCTTT.

At least ten counts were recorded for this clonotype. The V gene is TRBV28, the J gene TRBJ1-6; D unclear. Per the germline V gene, CDR1 is MDHEN and CDR2 is SYDVKM. The germline V and J ends were trimmed by 6 bases and 7 bases, with 16 bases remaining between them. This CDR3 region has 15 residues. The CDR3 DNA follows: TGTGCCAGCAGCCCAGTTTTGGGGAGGAATTCACCCCTCCACTTT. Amino acids: CASSPVLGRNSPLHF.

The chain links TRBV29-1 to TRBJ1-1; D perhaps matches TRBD1 (5 bases). Between the trimmed V and J ends, which lost 3 bases and 0 bases, there was a span of 14 bases. The CDR3 consists of 15 residues. The germline V gene encodes CDR1 SQVTM and CDR2 ANQGSEA. The chain's CDR3 is CSVEVPGHMNTEAFF. CDR3 nucleotide sequence: TGCAGCGTTGAGGTCCCAGGGCACATGAACACTGAAGCTTTCTTT. Full variable domain (rest looked up from reference TRBV29-1 and TRBJ1-1): SAVISQKPSRDICQRGTSLTIQCQVDSQVTMMFWYRQQPGQSLTLIATANQGSEATYESGFVIDKFPISRPNLTFSTLTVSNMSPEDSSIYLCSVEVPGHMNTEAFFGQGTRLTVV.

This clonotype was seen many times. The chain couples TRBV6-1 to TRBJ2-7; D is unresolved. In germline, CDR1 is MNHNS, CDR2 SASEGT. Trimming stripped 7 bases from V and 3 bases from J, with 13 bases between. This CDR3 region has 13 residues. The CDR3 reads CASTLGGVYEQYF. In DNA, the CDR3 is TGTGCCAGCACTCTCGGTGGGGTCTACGAGCAGTACTTC.

The CDR3 is CASSQEAGGAYTQYF. CDR3 sequence (DNA): TGCGCCAGCAGCCAAGAGGCAGGGGGAGCCTATACGCAGTATTTT. J is TRBJ2-3 and V is TRBV4-3, with 7 bases fitting TRBD1. The CDR3 contains 15 residues. CDR1 is LGHNA and CDR2 is YSLEER in the germline V gene. After removal of 0 bases from V and 7 bases from J, the junction contained 7 bases not matched to a gene.

This clonotype was counted many times. The chain joins TRBV20-1 to TRBJ2-7, with 13 bases matching TRBD2. The length of the CDR3 is 15 residues. The ends lost 6 bases at V and 4 bases at J; junction bases unmatched: 9. Germline values: CDR1 DFQATT, CDR2 SNEGSKA (reference sequence). CDR3 residues: CSASQLAGGRYEQYF. The CDR3 bases are TGCAGTGCGTCCCAACTAGCGGGAGGGCGTTACGAGCAGTACTTC.

This clonotype was observed a handful of times. The V and J genes are TRBV28 and TRBJ2-1; D is ambiguous. The CDR3 sequence is 14 residues long. Germline V gene sequence: CDR1 MDHEN, CDR2 SYDVKM. Between the trimmed V and J ends, which lost 2 bases and 2 bases, there was a span of 7 bases. The CDR3 is CASSLTETYNEQFF. In DNA, the CDR3 is TGTGCCAGCAGTTTAACGGAAACCTACAATGAGCAGTTCTTC.